This entry lists 25 T cell receptor beta chains sequenced from one sample in a study of blood T cell repertoires in COVID-19. Data came from immunoSEQ multiplex PCR; TCRdb stores just in-frame clones and leaves some out. Seen here are fewer than 500,000 clones, roughly 89% observed once, and the top ten hold more than 1.4%. Sequenced sample: peripheral blood. These receptors all come from a young woman with active or convalescent COVID-19.

This clone was recorded once. The chain has TRBV10-1 and TRBJ2-1; D ambiguous. Deletions cut 4 bases from V and 8 bases from J, with 12 bases between. Germline V gene lookup returns CDR1 WNHNN and CDR2 SYGVQD (reference sequence). The length of the CDR3 is 13 residues. CDR3 coding DNA: TGCGCCAGCAGTGGGAGAAGAACGGATGAGCAGTTCTTC. Protein: CASSGRRTDEQFF.

The genes are TRBV25-1 and TRBJ1-1, with 7 bases fitting TRBD1. Germline CDR1 reads MGHDK; CDR2 reads SYGVNS. V was clipped by 6 bases and J by 1 base; unmatched bases: 5. This CDR3 has 14 amino acids. The CDR3 coding sequence is TGTGCCAGCAGGGAACAGGGGTCGAACACTGAAGCTTTCTTT. Its protein is CASREQGSNTEAFF.

The rearrangement joins TRBV4-1 to TRBJ2-1; 7 bases line up with TRBD1. Germline V gene lookup returns CDR1 MGHRA and CDR2 YSYEKL. The V and J ends lost 0 bases and 10 bases, in that order; junction bases with no gene match: 21. This CDR3 has 19 amino acids. The CDR3, as DNA: TGCGCCAGCAGCCAAGATGCAGAGAAGAGACAGGGTAGAACGGGGGAGCAGTTCTTC. Translation gives CASSQDAEKRQGRTGEQFF.

This chain connects TRBV4-1 to TRBJ2-1, with D possibly TRBD2 on 5 matching bases. CDR1 is MGHRA and CDR2 is YSYEKL in the germline V gene. CDR3 length: 19 amino acids. Trimming took off 4 bases at V and 0 bases at J, with 22 bases between the two ends. CDR3 nucleotides: TGCGCCAGCAGCCTAACGGACTCAACTCAAGGAAGCTCCTACAATGAGCAGTTCTTC. Its protein product is CASSLTDSTQGSSYNEQFF.

This clone was detected only a few times. J is TRBJ1-3 and V is TRBV7-6; D is possibly TRBD1 (5 bases). Germline CDR1 and CDR2: SGHVS and FNYEAQ. V lost 0 bases and J 0 bases, leaving 15 bases between the germline ends. This CDR3 has 18 residues. CDR3 in amino acids: CASSLAPSQGLSGNTIYF. The CDR3 DNA is TGTGCCAGCAGCTTAGCCCCCAGCCAGGGACTCTCTGGAAACACCATATATTTT.

On this clone itself: One end of the junction does not line up with germline, which may come from a read error. The V call is TRBV5-4, the J call TRBJ1-4; TRBD1 might be the D (5 bases). Germline assignment: CDR1 SGHNT and CDR2 YYREEE (reference sequence). The CDR3 loop spans 15 amino acids. The CDR3: CASSLEPGANEKLFF. The CDR3 bases are TGTGCCAGCAGTTTGGAGCCGGGGGCTAATGAAAAACTGTTTTTT.

The chain employs TRBV11-3 and TRBJ2-7, with D tentatively TRBD1 (6 bases). There are 13 residues in the CDR3. The germline V and J ends were trimmed by 1 base and 2 bases, with 6 bases remaining between them. Germline V gene lookup returns CDR1 SGHNT and CDR2 YENEEA. The CDR3 region has the DNA TGTGCCAGCAGCTTAGGGACAGCCTACGAGCAGTACTTC. This translates into CASSLGTAYEQYF.

This chain uses TRBV9 with TRBJ2-2; perhaps TRBD2 as D (6 bases). CDR1 is SGDLS and CDR2 is YYNGEE in the germline V gene. V was shortened by 0 bases and J by 5 bases, with 14 bases between the two germline ends. The CDR3 sequence is 16 residues long. In nucleotides, the CDR3 is TGTGCCAGCAGCGTAGCGGGAGCGTTTGAGACCGGGGAGCTGTTTTTT. This sequence encodes CASSVAGAFETGELFF.

As to this clone: The sample carries other DNA sequences with the same CDR3. The V call is TRBV12-3 or TRBV12-4, the J call TRBJ1-2, with D unresolved. With 1 base removed from V and 3 bases from J, the gap between germline ends came to 6 bases. This CDR3 comprises 13 residues. CDR3 region: CASSLGSDYGYTF. For the CDR3, the DNA is TGTGCCAGCAGTTTAGGCAGCGACTATGGCTACACCTTC.

V is TRBV2 and J is TRBJ2-1, with 9 bases fitting TRBD2. Trimming cost V 3 bases and J 8 bases; bases outside gene matches: 14. The germline CDR1 and CDR2 sequences are SNHLY and FYNNEI. This CDR3 is 17 amino acids long. Here the CDR3 DNA reads TGTGCCAGCAGTGACCCCTTTTCGGCGGGAGGGCCTGATGAGCAGTTCTTC. Residues: CASSDPFSAGGPDEQFF.

The chain is built from TRBV2 and TRBJ2-7; 10 bases line up with TRBD1. Germline loops: CDR1 SNHLY, CDR2 FYNNEI. V lost 5 bases to trimming and J lost 6 bases; unmatched junction nucleotides: 10. The CDR3 totals 15 residues. In DNA, the CDR3 is TGTGCCAGCAGTTCGACCGGGACAGGGGTAGTCGAGCAGTACTTC. This codes for CASSSTGTGVVEQYF.

This chain uses TRBV18 with TRBJ2-3; TRBD1 aligns across 7 bases. CDR3 length equals 15 residues. V lost 3 bases and J lost 2; bases outside the gene matches: 5. Germline V CDR1 and CDR2: KGHSH, LQKENI. CDR3 loop: CASSPRGTVTDTQYF. The DNA for the CDR3 is TGTGCCAGCTCACCGAGGGGGACAGTCACAGATACGCAGTATTTT.

J is TRBJ2-3 and V is TRBV15; 7 bases are shared with TRBD2. This CDR3 comprises 15 residues. The V segment lost 0 bases and the J segment 10 bases; nucleotides outside the gene matches: 10. Germline values: CDR1 LNHNV, CDR2 YYDKDF (reference sequence). The DNA for the CDR3 is TGTGCCACCAGCAGAGATCCGGGCGGGAGCGGGGCGCAGTATTTT. Its protein is CATSRDPGGSGAQYF.

The J gene is TRBJ1-6, the V gene TRBV12-3 or TRBV12-4; D is unclear. Trimming shortened V by 3 bases and J by 7 bases, and 4 bases separated the two germline ends. This CDR3 contains 12 residues. The CDR3 sequence is CASSFRNSPLHF. CDR3 DNA sequence: TGTGCCAGCAGTTTCAGAAATTCACCCCTCCACTTT.

This sequence joins TRBV4-1 and TRBJ1-1; D perhaps matches TRBD1 (5 bases). The CDR3 loop spans 16 amino acids. The germline V gene has CDR1 MGHRA and CDR2 YSYEKL. V shed 1 base and J shed 0 bases, with 12 bases lying between them. The CDR3 bases are TGCGCCAGCAGCCAAGTAATCGGGGGGATGAACACTGAAGCTTTCTTT. It translates to CASSQVIGGMNTEAFF.

This chain joins TRBV6-2 or TRBV6-3 and TRBJ1-5; D is unresolved. This CDR3 region has 15 residues. The germline V and J ends were trimmed by 6 bases and 0 bases, with 12 bases remaining between them. CDR1 is MNHEY, CDR2 SVGEGT, per germline. CDR3 sequence: CASSLQLNSNQPQHF. In nucleotides, the CDR3 is TGTGCCAGCAGCCTACAGTTAAATAGCAATCAGCCCCAGCATTTT.

The chain carries TRBV6-5 and TRBJ1-5, with no clear D. The CDR3 covers 13 residues. Trimming stripped 5 bases from V and 0 bases from J, with 5 bases between. CDR1 is MNHEY, CDR2 SVGAGI, per germline. The CDR3 spells CASSPVSNQPQHF. In DNA form, the CDR3 reads TGTGCCAGCAGTCCAGTTAGCAATCAGCCCCAGCATTTT.

The CDR3: CASRAGSTNEKLFF. CDR3 in DNA: TGTGCCAGCAGGGCAGGCTCAACTAATGAAAAACTGTTTTTT. This chain joins TRBV2 and TRBJ1-4; unclear D gene. The ends were cut back, 6 bases at V and 0 bases at J, with 8 bases in the middle. Looked up from germline, CDR1 is SNHLY and CDR2 is FYNNEI. CDR3 length: 14 residues.

This chain connects TRBV9 to TRBJ2-5; TRBD1 matches at 8 bases. V lost 1 base, J lost 5 bases, and 7 bases stayed unmatched. This CDR3 has 15 amino acids. CDR1 is SGDLS, CDR2 YYNGEE, per germline. CDR3 sequence: CASSVQTGVEETQYF. CDR3 DNA sequence: TGTGCCAGCAGCGTACAGACAGGGGTAGAGGAGACCCAGTACTTC.

The gene calls are TRBV6-5 and TRBJ1-2; 7 nucleotides line up with TRBD1. From germline, CDR1 is MNHEY and CDR2 SVGAGI. The ends lost 3 bases at V and 13 bases at J; junction bases unmatched: 8. The CDR3 is 12 amino acids. As DNA, the CDR3 is TGTGCCAGCAGTTATGGACAGGCGGGGTTCACCTTC. Encoded protein: CASSYGQAGFTF.

The chain links TRBV7-8 to TRBJ1-5; unclear D gene. V lost 0 bases to trimming and J lost 15 bases, with 18 bases between them. CDR3 length: 14 residues. Germline V gives CDR1 SGHVS, CDR2 FQNEAQ. The CDR3 DNA is TGTGCCAGCAGCTTAGCGGGGAGTGCCCGGGTGGTGCATTTT. Amino acid sequence: CASSLAGSARVVHF.

This chain links TRBV5-1 with TRBJ1-6; D is perhaps TRBD1 (6 bases). CDR3 length equals 13 residues. Trimming pared 4 bases from V and 10 bases from J, leaving 12 bases between. In germline, CDR1 is SGHRS, CDR2 YFSETQ. The CDR3 sequence: CASSNTGSSPLHF. The DNA for the CDR3 is TGCGCCAGCAGCAATACAGGGTCCTCACCCCTCCACTTT.

V is TRBV4-1 and J is TRBJ1-2, with a possible D match to TRBD1 (6 bases). Germline CDR1 reads MGHRA; CDR2 reads YSYEKL. The CDR3 runs 13 residues. V lost 4 bases and J lost 5, with 11 bases in between. The CDR3 region is CASSRVDRYGYTF. The CDR3 coding sequence is TGCGCCAGCAGCCGAGTCGACAGGTATGGCTACACCTTC.

This rearrangement joins TRBV7-2 to TRBJ2-3; 7 nucleotides agree with TRBD2. The germline V gene has CDR1 SGHTA and CDR2 FQGNSA. CDR3 length equals 17 residues. The V gene end was trimmed by 1 base and the J gene end by 2 bases; junction bases not matched to a gene: 9. The CDR3 loop is CASSLEWWEGNTDTQYF. The CDR3, as DNA: TGTGCCAGCAGCTTAGAATGGTGGGAGGGCAACACAGATACGCAGTATTTT.

J is TRBJ2-2 and V is TRBV10-3; 7 bases fit TRBD1. V was clipped by 0 bases and J by 5 bases; unmatched bases: 3. The CDR3 loop spans 15 amino acids. Germline CDR1 reads ENHRY; CDR2 reads SYGVKD. The DNA for the CDR3 is TGTGCCATCAGTGAGTCGGGACAGATTACCGGGGAGCTGTTTTTT. As protein: CAISESGQITGELFF.